This TCR beta chain was retrieved from a study of shared clonotypes between healthy human individuals. Study observations and caveats: Only a few donors were included, so the genetic and exposure-history diversity represented was limited. Clonotypes which were not shared had lower generation probabilities than clonotypes that all four donors shared. The authors expected sequencing depth to affect clonotype sharing among donors.

The CDR3 has 15 amino acids. J gave up 1 base and V 6 bases, and 3 bases lay outside the gene matches. CDR1 and CDR2 (germline): SNHLY, FYNNEI. Using 200 ng DNA, about 30,000 T cell genomes, the sorted-subset replicate PCRs were run. Produced via immunoSEQ multiplex PCR; TCRdb's table is partial and in-frame only. This sample yields some 2,400,000 clones, of which about 94% are seen a single time; 0.13% belongs to the top ten. A few counts support this clone. Its antigen is currently unknown. Material for sequencing was naive CD4+ T cells sorted from blood. Subset reported: CD45RA+ positively selected. The TCR comes from a man aged 18 to 35 in good health. This chain joins TRBV2 and TRBJ2-1, with 10 bases lining up with TRBD2. This CDR3 reads CASRLTSGSYNEQFF. DNA for the CDR3: TGTGCCAGCAGGCTGACTAGCGGGTCCTACAATGAGCAGTTCTTC.